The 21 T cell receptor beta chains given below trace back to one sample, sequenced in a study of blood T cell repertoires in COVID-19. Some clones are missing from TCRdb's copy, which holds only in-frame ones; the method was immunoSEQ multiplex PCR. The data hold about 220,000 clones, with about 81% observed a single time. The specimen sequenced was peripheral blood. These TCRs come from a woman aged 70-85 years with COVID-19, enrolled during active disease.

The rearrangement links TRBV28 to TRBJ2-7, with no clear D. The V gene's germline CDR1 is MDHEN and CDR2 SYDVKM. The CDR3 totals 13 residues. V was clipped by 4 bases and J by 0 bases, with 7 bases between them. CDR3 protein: CASSSPSSYEQYF. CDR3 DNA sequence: TGTGCCAGCAGTTCTCCGAGCTCCTACGAGCAGTACTTC.

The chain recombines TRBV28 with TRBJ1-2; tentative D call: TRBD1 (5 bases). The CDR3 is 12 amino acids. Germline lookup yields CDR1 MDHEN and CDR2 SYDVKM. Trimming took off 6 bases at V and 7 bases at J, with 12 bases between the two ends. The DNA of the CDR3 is TGTGCCAGCAGACAGGACACCGTTGGCTACACCTTC. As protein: CASRQDTVGYTF.

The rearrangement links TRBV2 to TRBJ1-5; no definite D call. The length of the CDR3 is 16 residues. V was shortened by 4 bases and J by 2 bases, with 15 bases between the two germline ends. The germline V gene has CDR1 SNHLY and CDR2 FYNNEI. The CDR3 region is CASSGPAGFGNQPQHF. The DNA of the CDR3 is TGTGCCAGCAGTGGGCCGGCGGGGTTCGGCAATCAGCCCCAGCATTTT.

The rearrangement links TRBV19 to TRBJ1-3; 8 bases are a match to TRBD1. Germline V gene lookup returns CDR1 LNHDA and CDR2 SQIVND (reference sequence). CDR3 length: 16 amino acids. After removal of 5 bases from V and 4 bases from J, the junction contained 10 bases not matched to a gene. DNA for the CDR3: TGTGCCAGTAGTCCAGCGGACAGGGCGATGGGAAACACCATATATTTT. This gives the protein CASSPADRAMGNTIYF.

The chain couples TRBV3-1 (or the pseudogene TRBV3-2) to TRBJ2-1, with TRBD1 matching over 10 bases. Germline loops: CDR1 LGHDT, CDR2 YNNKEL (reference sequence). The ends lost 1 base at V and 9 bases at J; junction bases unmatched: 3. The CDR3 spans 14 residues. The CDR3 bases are TGTGCCAGCAGCCAAGGGGACAGGGGAGGTGAGCAGTTCTTC. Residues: CASSQGDRGGEQFF.

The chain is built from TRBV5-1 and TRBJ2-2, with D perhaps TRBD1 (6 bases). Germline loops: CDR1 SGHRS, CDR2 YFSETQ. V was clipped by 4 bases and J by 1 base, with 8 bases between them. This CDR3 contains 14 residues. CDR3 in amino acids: CASSTGQNTGELFF. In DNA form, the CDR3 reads TGCGCCAGCAGCACGGGACAGAACACCGGGGAGCTGTTTTTT.

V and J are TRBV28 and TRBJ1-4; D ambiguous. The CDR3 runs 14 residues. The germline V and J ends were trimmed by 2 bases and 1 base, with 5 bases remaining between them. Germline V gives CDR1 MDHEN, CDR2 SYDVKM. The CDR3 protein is CASSLMRTNEKLFF. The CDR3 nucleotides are TGTGCCAGCAGTTTAATGAGAACTAATGAAAAACTGTTTTTT.

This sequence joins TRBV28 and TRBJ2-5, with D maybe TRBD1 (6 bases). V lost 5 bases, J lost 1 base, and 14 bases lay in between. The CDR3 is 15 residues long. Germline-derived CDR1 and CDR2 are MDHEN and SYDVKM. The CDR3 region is CASSGPSRGQETQYF. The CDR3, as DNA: TGTGCCAGCAGTGGGCCAAGCAGGGGCCAAGAGACCCAGTACTTC.

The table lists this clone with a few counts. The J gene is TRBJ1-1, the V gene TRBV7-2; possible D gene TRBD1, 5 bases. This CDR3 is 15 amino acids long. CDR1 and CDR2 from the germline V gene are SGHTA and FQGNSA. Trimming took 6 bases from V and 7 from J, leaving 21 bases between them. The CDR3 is CASRTSHIRGIEAFF. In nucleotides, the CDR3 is TGTGCCAGCAGAACATCCCATATCCGGGGGATTGAAGCTTTCTTT.

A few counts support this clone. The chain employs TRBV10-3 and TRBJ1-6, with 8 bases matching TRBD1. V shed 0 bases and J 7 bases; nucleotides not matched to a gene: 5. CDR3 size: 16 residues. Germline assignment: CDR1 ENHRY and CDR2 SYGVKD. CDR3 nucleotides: TGTGCCATCAGTGAGTCCCCAGGGGGCCGAAATTCACCCCTCCACTTT. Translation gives CAISESPGGRNSPLHF.

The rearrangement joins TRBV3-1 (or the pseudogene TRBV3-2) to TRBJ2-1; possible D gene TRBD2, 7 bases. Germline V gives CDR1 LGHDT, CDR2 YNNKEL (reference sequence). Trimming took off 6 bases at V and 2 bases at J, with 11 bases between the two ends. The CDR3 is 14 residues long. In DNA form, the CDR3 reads TGTGCCAGCAGTGGGGGGGGGCCCTACAATGAGCAGTTCTTC. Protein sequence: CASSGGGPYNEQFF.

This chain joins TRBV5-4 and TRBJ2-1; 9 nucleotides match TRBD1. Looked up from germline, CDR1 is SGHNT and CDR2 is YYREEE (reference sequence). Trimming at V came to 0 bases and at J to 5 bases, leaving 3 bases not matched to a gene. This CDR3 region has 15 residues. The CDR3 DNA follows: TGTGCCAGCAGCTTGGCGGGGACAGGGAACAATGAGCAGTTCTTC. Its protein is CASSLAGTGNNEQFF.

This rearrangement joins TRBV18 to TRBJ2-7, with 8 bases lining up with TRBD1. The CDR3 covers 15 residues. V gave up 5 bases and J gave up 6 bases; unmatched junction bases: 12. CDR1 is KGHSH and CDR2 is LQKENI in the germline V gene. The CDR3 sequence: CASSAPQDREREQYF. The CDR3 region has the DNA TGTGCCAGCTCAGCCCCGCAGGACAGGGAACGCGAGCAGTACTTC.

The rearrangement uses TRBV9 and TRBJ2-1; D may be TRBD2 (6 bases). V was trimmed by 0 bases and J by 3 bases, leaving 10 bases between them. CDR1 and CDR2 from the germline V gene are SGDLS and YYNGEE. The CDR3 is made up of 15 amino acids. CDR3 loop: CASSVGTTNYNEQFF. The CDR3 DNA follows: TGTGCCAGCAGCGTAGGGACTACTAACTACAATGAGCAGTTCTTC.

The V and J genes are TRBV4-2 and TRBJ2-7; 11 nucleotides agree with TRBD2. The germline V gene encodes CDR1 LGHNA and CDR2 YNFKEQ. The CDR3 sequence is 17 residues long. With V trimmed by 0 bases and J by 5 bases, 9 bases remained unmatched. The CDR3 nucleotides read TGTGCCAGCAGCCAAGACTCACCTACTAGCGGGAGACACGAGCAGTACTTC. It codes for CASSQDSPTSGRHEQYF.

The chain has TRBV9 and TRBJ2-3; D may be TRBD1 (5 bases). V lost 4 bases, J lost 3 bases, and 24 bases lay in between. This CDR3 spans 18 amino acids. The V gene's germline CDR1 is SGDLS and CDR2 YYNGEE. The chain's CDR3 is CASSPLGAGLLGTDTQYF. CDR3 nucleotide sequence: TGTGCCAGCAGCCCCCTAGGGGCAGGCCTACTTGGGACAGATACGCAGTATTTT.

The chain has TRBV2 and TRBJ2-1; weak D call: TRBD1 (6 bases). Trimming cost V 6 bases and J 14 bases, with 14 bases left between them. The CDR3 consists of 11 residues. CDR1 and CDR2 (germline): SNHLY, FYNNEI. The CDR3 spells CASSWDKGKFF. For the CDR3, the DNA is TGTGCCAGCAGCTGGGACAAGGGGAAGTTCTTC.

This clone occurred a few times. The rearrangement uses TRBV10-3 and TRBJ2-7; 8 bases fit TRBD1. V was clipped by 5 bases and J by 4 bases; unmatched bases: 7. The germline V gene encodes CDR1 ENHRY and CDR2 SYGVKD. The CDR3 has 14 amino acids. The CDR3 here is CAISPTGTGYEQYF. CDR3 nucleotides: TGTGCCATCAGTCCCACCGGGACAGGATACGAGCAGTACTTC.

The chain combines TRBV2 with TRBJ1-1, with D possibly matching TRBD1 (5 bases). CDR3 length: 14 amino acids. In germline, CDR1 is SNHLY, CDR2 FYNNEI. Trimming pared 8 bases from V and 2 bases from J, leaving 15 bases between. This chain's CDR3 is CASATGQGNTEAFF. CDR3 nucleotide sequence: TGTGCCAGCGCTACCGGGCAGGGTAACACTGAAGCTTTCTTT.

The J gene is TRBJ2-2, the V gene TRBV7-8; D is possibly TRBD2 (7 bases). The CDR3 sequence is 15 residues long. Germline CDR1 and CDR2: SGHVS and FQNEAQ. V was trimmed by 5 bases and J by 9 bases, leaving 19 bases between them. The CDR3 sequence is CASSPPGGVFRELFF. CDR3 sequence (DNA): TGTGCCAGCAGCCCGCCGGGGGGCGTTTTCCGGGAGCTGTTTTTT.

CDR3 protein: CASSYGEAYNEQFF. DNA for the CDR3: TGTGCCAGCAGTTACGGTGAGGCCTACAATGAGCAGTTCTTC. V gene TRBV6-2 or TRBV6-3 combines with J gene TRBJ2-1, with unresolved D. V lost 2 bases, J lost 2 bases, and 7 bases lay in between. The germline gives CDR1 MNHEY, CDR2 SVGEGT. This CDR3 comprises 14 residues.